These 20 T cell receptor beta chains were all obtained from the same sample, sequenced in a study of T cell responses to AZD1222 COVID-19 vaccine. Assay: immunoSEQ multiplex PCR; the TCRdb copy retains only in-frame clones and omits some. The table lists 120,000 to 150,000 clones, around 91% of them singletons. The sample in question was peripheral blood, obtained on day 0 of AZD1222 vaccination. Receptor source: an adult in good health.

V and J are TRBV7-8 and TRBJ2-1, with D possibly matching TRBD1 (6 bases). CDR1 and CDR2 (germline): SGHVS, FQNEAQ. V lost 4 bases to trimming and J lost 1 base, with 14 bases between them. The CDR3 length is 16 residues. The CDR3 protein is CASSSYRVKSYNEQFF. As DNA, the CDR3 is TGTGCCAGCAGCTCTTACAGGGTGAAGTCCTACAATGAGCAGTTCTTC.

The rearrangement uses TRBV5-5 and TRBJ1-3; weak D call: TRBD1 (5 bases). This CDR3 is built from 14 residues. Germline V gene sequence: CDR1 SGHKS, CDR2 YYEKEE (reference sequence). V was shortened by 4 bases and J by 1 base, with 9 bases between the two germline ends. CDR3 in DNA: TGTGCCAGCAGCACGGGGCTTTCTGGAAACACCATATATTTT. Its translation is CASSTGLSGNTIYF.

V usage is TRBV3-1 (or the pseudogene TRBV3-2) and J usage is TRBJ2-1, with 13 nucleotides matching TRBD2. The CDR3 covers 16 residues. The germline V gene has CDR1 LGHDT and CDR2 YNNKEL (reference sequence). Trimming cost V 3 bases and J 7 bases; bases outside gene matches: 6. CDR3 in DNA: TGTGCCAGCAGCCACCTGGGACTAGCGGGGACTAATGAGCAGTTCTTC. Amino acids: CASSHLGLAGTNEQFF.

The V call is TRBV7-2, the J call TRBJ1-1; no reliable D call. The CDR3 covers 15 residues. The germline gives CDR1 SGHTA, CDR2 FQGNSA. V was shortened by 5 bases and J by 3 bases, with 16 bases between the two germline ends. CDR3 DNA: TGTGCCAGCAGCCCTGGTGTGGCTACGGACACTGAAGCTTTCTTT. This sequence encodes CASSPGVATDTEAFF. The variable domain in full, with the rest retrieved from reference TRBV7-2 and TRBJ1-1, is GAGVSQSPSNKVTEKGKDVELRCDPISGHTALYWYRQSLGQGLEFLIYFQGNSAPDKSGLPSDRFSAERTGGSVSTLTIQRTQQEDSAVYLCASSPGVATDTEAFFGQGTRLTVV.

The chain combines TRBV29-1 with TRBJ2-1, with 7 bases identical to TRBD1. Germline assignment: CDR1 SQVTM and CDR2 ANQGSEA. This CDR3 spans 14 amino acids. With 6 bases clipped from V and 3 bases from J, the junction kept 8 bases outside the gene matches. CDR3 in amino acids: CSVGGQDRYNEQFF. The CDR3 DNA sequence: TGCAGCGTCGGCGGACAGGACCGCTACAATGAGCAGTTCTTC.

The DNA for the CDR3 is TGTGCCAGCATAGCGGGACAATCCTACGAGCAGTACTTC. As protein: CASIAGQSYEQYF. V and J are TRBV28 and TRBJ2-7, with 8 nucleotides matching TRBD2. V dropped 7 bases and J dropped 1; count of bases not matched to a gene: 3. The CDR3 is 13 amino acids. Germline loops: CDR1 MDHEN, CDR2 SYDVKM.

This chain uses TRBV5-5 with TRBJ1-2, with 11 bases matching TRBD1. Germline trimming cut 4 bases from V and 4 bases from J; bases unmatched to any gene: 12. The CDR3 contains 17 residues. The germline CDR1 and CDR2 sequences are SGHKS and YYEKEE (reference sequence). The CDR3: CASSLTRTGGIGYGYTF. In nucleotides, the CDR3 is TGTGCCAGCAGCCTGACCCGGACAGGGGGCATAGGCTATGGCTACACCTTC.

In DNA, the CDR3 is TGTGCCAGCAGCTTGACCCTGCCAGCCGCAACTAATGAAAAACTGTTTTTT. Its protein is CASSLTLPAATNEKLFF. The chain links TRBV5-5 to TRBJ1-4; D is ambiguous. Germline V gives CDR1 SGHKS, CDR2 YYEKEE (reference sequence). V lost 1 base and J lost 0, with 13 bases in between. This CDR3 spans 17 amino acids.

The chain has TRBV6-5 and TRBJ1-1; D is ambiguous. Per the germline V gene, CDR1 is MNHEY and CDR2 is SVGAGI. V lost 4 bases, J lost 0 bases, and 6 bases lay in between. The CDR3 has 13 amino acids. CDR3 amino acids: CASSFRVNTEAFF. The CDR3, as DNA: TGTGCCAGCAGTTTTAGGGTGAACACTGAAGCTTTCTTT.

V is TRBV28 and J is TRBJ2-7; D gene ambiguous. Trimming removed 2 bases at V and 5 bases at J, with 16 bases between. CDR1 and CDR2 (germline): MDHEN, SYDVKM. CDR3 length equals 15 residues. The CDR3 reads CASSLVSSSGDEQYF. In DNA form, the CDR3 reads TGTGCCAGCAGTTTAGTTTCTTCGTCGGGTGACGAGCAGTACTTC. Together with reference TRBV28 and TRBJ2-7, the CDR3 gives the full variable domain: DVKVTQSSRYLVKRTGEKVFLECVQDMDHENMFWYRQDPGLGLRLIYFSYDVKMKEKGDIPEGYSVSREKKERFSLILESASTNQTSMYLCASSLVSSSGDEQYFGPGTRLTVT.

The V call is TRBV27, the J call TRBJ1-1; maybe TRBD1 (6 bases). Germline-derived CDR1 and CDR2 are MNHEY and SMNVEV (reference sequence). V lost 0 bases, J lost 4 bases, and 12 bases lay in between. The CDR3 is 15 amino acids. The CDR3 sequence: CASSLSLGGSTEAFF. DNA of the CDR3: TGTGCCAGCAGTTTATCGTTAGGGGGGAGCACTGAAGCTTTCTTT.

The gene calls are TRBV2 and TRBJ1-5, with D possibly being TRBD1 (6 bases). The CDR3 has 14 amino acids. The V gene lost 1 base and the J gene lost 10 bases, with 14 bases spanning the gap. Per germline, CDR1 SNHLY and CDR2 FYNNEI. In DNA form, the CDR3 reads TGTGCCAGCAGTGAAGGTAGGGGGGGCCGACCCCAGCATTTT. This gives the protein CASSEGRGGRPQHF.

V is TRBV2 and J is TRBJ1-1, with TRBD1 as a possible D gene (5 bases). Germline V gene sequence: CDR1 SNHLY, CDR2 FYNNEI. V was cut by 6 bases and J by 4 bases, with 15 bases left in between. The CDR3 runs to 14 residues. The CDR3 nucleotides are TGTGCCAGCAGCCCGGGGACGGGACCCACTGAAGCTTTCTTT. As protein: CASSPGTGPTEAFF.

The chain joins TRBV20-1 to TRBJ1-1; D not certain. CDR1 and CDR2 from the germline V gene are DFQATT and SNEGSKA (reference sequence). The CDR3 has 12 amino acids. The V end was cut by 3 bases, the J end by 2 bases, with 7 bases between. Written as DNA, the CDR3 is TGCAGTGCTAGTGCAGCCAACACTGAAGCTTTCTTT. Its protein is CSASAANTEAFF.

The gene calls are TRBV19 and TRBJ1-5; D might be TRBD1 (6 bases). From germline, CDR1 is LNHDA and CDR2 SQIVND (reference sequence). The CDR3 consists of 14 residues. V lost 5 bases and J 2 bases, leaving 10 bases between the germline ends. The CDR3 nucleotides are TGTGCCAGTAGTTGGGACACGGGCAATCAGCCCCAGCATTTT. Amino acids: CASSWDTGNQPQHF.

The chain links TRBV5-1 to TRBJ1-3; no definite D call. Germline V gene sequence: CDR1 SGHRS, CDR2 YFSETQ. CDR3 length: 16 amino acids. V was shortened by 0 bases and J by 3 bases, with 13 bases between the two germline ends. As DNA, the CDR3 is TGCGCCAGCAGCTTGGTTCCCGCCGGTGGTGGAAACACCATATATTTT. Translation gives CASSLVPAGGGNTIYF.

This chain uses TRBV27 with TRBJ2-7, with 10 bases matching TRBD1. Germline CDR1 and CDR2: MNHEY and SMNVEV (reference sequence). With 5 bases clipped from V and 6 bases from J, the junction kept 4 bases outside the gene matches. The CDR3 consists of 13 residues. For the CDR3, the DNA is TGTGCCAGCAGTGTCGGACAGGGGGGCGAGCAGTACTTC. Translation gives CASSVGQGGEQYF.

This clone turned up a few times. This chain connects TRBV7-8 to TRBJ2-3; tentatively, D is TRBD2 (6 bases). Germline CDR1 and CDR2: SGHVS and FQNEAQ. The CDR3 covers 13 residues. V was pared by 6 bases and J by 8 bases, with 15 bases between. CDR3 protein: CASRAGIAGTQYF. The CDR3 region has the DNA TGTGCCAGCAGGGCGGGAATTGCGGGTACGCAGTATTTT.

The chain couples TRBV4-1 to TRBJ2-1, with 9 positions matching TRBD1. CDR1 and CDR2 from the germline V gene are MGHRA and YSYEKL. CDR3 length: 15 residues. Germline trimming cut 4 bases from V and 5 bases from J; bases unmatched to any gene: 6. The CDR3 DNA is TGCGCCAGCAGCCGCGGACAGGGGAATAACAATGAGCAGTTCTTC. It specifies CASSRGQGNNNEQFF.

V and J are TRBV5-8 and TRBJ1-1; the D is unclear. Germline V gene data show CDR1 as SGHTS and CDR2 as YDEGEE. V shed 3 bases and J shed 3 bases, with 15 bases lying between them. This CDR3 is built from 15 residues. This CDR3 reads CASSYKDGWDTEAFF. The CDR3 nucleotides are TGTGCCAGCAGCTACAAGGACGGGTGGGACACTGAAGCTTTCTTT.